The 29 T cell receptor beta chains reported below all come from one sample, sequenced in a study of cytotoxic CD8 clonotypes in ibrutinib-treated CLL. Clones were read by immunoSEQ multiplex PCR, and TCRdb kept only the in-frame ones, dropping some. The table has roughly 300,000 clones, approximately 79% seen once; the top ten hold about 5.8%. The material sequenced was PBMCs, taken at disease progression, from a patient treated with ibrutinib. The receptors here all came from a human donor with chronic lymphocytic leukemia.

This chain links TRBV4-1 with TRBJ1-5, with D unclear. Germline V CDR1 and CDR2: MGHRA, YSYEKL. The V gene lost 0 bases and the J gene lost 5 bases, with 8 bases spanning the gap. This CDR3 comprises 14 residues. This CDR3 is CASSQEGFHQPQHF. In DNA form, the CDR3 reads TGCGCCAGCAGCCAAGAGGGTTTCCATCAGCCCCAGCATTTT.

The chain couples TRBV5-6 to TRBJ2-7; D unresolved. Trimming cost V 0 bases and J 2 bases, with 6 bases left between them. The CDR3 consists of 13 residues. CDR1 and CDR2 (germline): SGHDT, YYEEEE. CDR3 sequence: CASSLVGTYEQYF. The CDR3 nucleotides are TGTGCCAGCAGCTTGGTTGGCACCTACGAGCAGTACTTC.

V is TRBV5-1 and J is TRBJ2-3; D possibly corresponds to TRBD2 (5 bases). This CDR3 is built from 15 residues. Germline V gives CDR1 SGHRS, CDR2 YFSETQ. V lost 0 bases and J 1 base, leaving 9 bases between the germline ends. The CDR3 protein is CASSLEADGTDTQYF. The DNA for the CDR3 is TGCGCCAGCAGCTTGGAAGCGGACGGCACAGATACGCAGTATTTT.

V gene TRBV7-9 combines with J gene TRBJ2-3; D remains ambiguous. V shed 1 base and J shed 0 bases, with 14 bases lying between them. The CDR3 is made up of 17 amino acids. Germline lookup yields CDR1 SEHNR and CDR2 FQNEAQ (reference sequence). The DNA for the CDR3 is TGTGCCAGCAGCTTAGTCGTTCACGGTCCTAGCACAGATACGCAGTATTTT. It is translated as CASSLVVHGPSTDTQYF.

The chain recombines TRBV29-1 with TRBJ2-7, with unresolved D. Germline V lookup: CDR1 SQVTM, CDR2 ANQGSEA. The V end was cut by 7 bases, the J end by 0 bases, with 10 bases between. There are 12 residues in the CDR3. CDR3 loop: CSAVGPSYEQYF. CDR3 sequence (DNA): TGCAGCGCTGTCGGACCCTCCTACGAGCAGTACTTC.

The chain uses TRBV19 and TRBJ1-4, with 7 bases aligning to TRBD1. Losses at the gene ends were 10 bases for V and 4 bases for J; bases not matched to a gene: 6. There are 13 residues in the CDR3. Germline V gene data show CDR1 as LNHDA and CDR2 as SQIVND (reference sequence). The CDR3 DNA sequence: TGTGCCACTAAGGGGGCCAATAATGAAAAACTGTTTTTT. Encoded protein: CATKGANNEKLFF.

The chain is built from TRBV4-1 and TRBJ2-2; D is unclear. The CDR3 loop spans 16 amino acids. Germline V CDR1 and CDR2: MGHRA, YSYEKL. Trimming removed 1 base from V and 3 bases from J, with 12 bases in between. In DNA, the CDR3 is TGCGCCAGCAGCCAAGTTCGTGGTCTTCACACCGGGGAGCTGTTTTTT. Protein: CASSQVRGLHTGELFF.

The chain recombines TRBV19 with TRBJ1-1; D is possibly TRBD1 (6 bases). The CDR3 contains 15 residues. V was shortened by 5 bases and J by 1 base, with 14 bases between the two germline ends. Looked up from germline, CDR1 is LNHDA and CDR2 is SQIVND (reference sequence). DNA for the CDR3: TGTGCCAGTAGTCCCCGGGCAGGGGCGAACACTGAAGCTTTCTTT. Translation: CASSPRAGANTEAFF.

The CDR3 nucleotides read TGTGCCAGCAGCGAGGGGATCCTGGGGGAAAAACTGTTTTTT. It specifies CASSEGILGEKLFF. V and J are TRBV2 and TRBJ1-4; tentative D call: TRBD1 (5 bases). Trimming took off 6 bases at V and 8 bases at J, with 16 bases between the two ends. Germline V gene sequence: CDR1 SNHLY, CDR2 FYNNEI. The CDR3 covers 14 residues.

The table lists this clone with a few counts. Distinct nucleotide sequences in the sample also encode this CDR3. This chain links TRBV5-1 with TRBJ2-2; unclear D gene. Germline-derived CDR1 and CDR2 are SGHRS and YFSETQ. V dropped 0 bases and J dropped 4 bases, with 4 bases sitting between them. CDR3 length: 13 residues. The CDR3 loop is CASSLGVTGELFF. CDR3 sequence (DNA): TGCGCCAGCAGCTTGGGCGTCACCGGGGAGCTGTTTTTT. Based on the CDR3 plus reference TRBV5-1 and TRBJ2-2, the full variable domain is KAGVTQTPRYLIKTRGQQVTLSCSPISGHRSVSWYQQTPGQGLQFLFEYFSETQRNKGNFPGRFSGRQFSNSRSEMNVSTLELGDSALYLCASSLGVTGELFFGEGSRLTVL.

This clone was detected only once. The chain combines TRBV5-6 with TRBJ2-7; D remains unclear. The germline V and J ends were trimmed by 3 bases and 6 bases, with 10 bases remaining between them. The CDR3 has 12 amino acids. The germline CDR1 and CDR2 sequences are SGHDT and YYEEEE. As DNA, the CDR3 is TGTGCCAGCAGCTACCAGGTGGGCGAGCAGTACTTC. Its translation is CASSYQVGEQYF.

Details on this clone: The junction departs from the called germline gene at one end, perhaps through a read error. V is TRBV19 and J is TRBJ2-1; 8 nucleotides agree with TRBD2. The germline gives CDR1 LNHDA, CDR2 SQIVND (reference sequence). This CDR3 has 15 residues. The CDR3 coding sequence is TGTGCCAGTAGTATCAACGGGAGGGCCTACCATGAGCAGTTCTTC. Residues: CASSINGRAYHEQFF.

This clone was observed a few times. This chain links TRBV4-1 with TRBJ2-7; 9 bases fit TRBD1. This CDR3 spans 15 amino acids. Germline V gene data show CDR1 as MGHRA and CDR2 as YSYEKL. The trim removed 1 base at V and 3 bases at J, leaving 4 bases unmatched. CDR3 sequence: CASSQGTGALYEQYF. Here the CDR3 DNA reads TGCGCCAGCAGCCAAGGGACAGGGGCCCTCTACGAGCAGTACTTC.

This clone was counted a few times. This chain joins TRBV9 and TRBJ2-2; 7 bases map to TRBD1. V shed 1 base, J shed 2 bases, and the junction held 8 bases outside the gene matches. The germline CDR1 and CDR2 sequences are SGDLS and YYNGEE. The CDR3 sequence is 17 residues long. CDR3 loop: CASSVSRQGVNTGELFF. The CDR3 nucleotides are TGTGCCAGCAGCGTAAGTCGCCAGGGGGTAAACACCGGGGAGCTGTTTTTT.

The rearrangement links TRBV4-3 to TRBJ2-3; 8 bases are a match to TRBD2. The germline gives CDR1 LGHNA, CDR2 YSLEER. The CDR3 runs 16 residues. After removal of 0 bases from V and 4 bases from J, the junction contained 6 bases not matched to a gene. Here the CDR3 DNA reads TGCGCCAGCAGCCAAGATTTGGGACTAGGGCCAGATACGCAGTATTTT. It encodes CASSQDLGLGPDTQYF.

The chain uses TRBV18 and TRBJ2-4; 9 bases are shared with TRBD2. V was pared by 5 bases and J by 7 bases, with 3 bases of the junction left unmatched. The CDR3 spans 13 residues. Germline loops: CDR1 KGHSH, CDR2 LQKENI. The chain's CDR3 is CASSMGLANIQYF. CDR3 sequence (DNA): TGTGCCAGCTCAATGGGACTAGCCAACATTCAGTACTTC. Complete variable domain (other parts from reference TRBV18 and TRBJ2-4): NAGVMQNPRHLVRRRGQEARLRCSPMKGHSHVYWYRQLPEEGLKFMVYLQKENIIDESGMPKERFSAEFPKEGPSILRIQQVVRGDSAAYFCASSMGLANIQYFGAGTRLSVL.

CDR3 region: CSITLGAQYF. DNA of the CDR3: TGCAGCATCACCTTGGGGGCCCAGTACTTC. The chain uses TRBV29-1 and TRBJ2-5, with D perhaps being TRBD1 or TRBD2 (5 bases each). This CDR3 has 10 residues. The V end lost 8 bases, the J end lost 9 bases, and 13 bases lay between the germline ends. Germline values: CDR1 SQVTM, CDR2 ANQGSEA.

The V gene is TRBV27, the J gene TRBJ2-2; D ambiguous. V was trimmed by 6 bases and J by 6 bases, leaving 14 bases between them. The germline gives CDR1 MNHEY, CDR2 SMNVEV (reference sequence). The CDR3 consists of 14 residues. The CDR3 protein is CASSPRASPGELFF. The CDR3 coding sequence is TGTGCCAGCAGCCCCCGGGCCTCTCCCGGGGAGCTGTTTTTT.

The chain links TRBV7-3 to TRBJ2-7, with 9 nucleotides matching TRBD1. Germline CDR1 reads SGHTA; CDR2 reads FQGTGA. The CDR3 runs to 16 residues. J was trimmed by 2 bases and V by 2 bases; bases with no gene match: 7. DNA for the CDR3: TGTGCCAGCAGCTTATACGGGACAGGGAGACCCTACGAGCAGTACTTC. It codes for CASSLYGTGRPYEQYF. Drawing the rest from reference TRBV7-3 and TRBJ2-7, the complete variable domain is GAGVSQTPSNKVTEKGKYVELRCDPISGHTALYWYRQSLGQGPEFLIYFQGTGAADDSGLPNDRFFAVRPEGSVSTLKIQRTERGDSAVYLCASSLYGTGRPYEQYFGPGTRLTVT.

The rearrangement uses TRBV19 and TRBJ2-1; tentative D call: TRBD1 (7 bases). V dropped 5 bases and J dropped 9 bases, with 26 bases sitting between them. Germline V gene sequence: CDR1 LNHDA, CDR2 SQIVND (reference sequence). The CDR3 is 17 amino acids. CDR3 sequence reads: CASSPEQRRRGHSEQFF. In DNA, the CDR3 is TGTGCCAGTAGTCCAGAACAGCGGAGGAGGGGGCACAGTGAGCAGTTCTTC.

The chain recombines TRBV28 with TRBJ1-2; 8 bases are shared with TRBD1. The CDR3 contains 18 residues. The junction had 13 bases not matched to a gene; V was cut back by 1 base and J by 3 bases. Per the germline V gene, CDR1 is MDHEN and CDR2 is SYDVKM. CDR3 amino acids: CASSLFAAPTGVDYGYTF. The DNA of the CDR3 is TGTGCCAGCAGTTTATTTGCGGCACCGACAGGGGTAGACTATGGCTACACCTTC.

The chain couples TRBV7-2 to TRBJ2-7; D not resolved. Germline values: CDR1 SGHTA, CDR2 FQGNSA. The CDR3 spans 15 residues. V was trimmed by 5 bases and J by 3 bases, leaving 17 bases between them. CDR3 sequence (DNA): TGTGCCAGCAGCCCTCATGGTAGGGCCAGCTACGAGCAGTACTTC. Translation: CASSPHGRASYEQYF. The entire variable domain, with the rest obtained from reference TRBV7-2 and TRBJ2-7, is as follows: GAGVSQSPSNKVTEKGKDVELRCDPISGHTALYWYRQSLGQGLEFLIYFQGNSAPDKSGLPSDRFSAERTGGSVSTLTIQRTQQEDSAVYLCASSPHGRASYEQYFGPGTRLTVT.

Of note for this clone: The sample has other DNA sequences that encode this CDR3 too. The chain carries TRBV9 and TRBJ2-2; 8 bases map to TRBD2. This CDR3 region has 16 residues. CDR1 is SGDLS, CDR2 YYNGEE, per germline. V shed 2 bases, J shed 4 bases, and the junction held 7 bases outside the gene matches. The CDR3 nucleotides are TGTGCCAGCAGCGTCAGCGGGGGAGCTACCACCGGGGAGCTGTTTTTT. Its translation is CASSVSGGATTGELFF. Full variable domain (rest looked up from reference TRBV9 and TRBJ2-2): DSGVTQTPKHLITATGQRVTLRCSPRSGDLSVYWYQQSLDQGLQFLIQYYNGEERAKGNILERFSAQQFPDLHSELNLSSLELGDSALYFCASSVSGGATTGELFFGEGSRLTVL.

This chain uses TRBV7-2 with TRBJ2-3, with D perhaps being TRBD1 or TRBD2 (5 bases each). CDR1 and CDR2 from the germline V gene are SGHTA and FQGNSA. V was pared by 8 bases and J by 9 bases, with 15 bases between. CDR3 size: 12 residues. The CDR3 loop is CASGRGVETQYF. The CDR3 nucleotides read TGTGCCAGCGGGCGAGGGGTGGAAACGCAGTATTTT.

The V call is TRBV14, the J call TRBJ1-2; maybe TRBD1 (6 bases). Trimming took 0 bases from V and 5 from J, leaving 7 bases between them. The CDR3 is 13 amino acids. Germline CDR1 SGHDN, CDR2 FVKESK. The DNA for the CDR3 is TGTGCCAGCAGCCAAGAAGGACAGTATGGCTACACCTTC. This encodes CASSQEGQYGYTF.

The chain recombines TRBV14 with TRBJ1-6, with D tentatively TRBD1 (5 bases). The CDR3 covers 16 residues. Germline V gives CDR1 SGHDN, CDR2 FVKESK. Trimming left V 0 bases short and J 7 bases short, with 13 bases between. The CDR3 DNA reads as TGTGCCAGCAGCCAAGATCGGGGCACCCTCAATTCACCCCTCCACTTT. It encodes CASSQDRGTLNSPLHF. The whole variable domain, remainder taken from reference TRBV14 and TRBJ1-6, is EAGVTQFPSHSVIEKGQTVTLRCDPISGHDNLYWYRRVMGKEIKFLLHFVKESKQDESGMPNNRFLAERTGGTYSTLKVQPAELEDSGVYFCASSQDRGTLNSPLHFGNGTRLTVT.

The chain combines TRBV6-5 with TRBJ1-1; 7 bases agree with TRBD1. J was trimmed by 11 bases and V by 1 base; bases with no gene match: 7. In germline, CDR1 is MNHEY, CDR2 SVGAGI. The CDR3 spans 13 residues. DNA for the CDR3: TGTGCCAGCAGTTACTTCCGACAGGGCGGCGCTTTCTTT. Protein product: CASSYFRQGGAFF.

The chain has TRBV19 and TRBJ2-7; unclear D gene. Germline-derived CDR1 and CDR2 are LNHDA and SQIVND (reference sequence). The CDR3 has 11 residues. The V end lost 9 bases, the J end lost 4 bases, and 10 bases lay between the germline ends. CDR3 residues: CASRWGYEQYF. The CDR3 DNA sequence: TGTGCCAGCCGATGGGGTTACGAGCAGTACTTC.

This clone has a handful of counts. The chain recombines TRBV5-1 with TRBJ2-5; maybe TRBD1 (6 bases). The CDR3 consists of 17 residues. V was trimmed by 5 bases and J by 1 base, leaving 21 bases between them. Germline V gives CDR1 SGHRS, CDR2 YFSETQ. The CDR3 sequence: CASRKGVSGRGQETQYF. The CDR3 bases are TGCGCCAGCAGAAAGGGGGTCTCGGGGCGAGGCCAAGAGACCCAGTACTTC. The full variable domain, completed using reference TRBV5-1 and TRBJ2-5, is KAGVTQTPRYLIKTRGQQVTLSCSPISGHRSVSWYQQTPGQGLQFLFEYFSETQRNKGNFPGRFSGRQFSNSRSEMNVSTLELGDSALYLCASRKGVSGRGQETQYFGPGTRLLVL.